This passage covers 15 T cell receptor beta chains from one sample sequenced in a study of blood T cells in healthy people across ages. Next came a second PCR, run for about 6 to 11 cycles, which used a sample-barcoded 5' primer along with a J-beta primer mix. TCRdb itself ran the 5' RACE reads through MiXCR, one entry per CDR3 protein. The table lists around 710,000 distinct CDR3 sequences, roughly 41% of them singletons, with around 20% in the top ten. Sequencing was performed on blood. The receptors were sampled from an older woman in good health.

This clonotype has more than one count but fewer than ten. The chain joins TRBV12-3 or TRBV12-4 to TRBJ2-1; 12 bases match TRBD2. V gave up 2 bases and J gave up 0 bases; unmatched junction bases: 14. This CDR3 spans 21 amino acids. CDR3 bases: TGTGCCAGCAGTTTACACCCCTTGGCTAGCGGGAGGGCAAGCTCCTACAATGAGCAGTTCTTC. Translation: CASSLHPLASGRASSYNEQFF.

This clonotype was seen only a few times. The chain combines TRBV20-1 with TRBJ2-7; 12 bases line up with TRBD2. This CDR3 spans 15 amino acids. With 1 base clipped from V and 1 base from J, the junction kept 2 bases outside the gene matches. The germline gives CDR1 DFQATT, CDR2 SNEGSKA (reference sequence). CDR3 coding DNA: TGCAGTGCTAGAGGGACTAGCGGGGATTCCTACGAGCAGTACTTC. Translating it yields CSARGTSGDSYEQYF.

This clonotype appeared a few times. V is TRBV6-5 and J is TRBJ2-6, with unresolved D. In germline, CDR1 is MNHEY, CDR2 SVGAGI. CDR3 length: 15 amino acids. With 0 bases removed from V and 2 bases from J, the gap between germline ends came to 5 bases. The CDR3 here is CASSYSGPGANVLTF. As DNA, the CDR3 is TGTGCCAGCAGTTACTCAGGGCCTGGGGCCAACGTCCTGACTTTC.

Concerning this clonotype: A read error may account for a junction end that differs from germline. The chain uses TRBV20-1 and TRBJ2-5; 9 nucleotides match TRBD1. The CDR3 extends over 15 amino acids. Germline V lookup: CDR1 DFQATT, CDR2 SNEGSKA (reference sequence). CDR3 nucleotides: TGCAATGCTAGGCCCTGGACAGGGGAACAAGAGACCCAGTACTTC. Encoded protein: CNARPWTGEQETQYF.

In the case of this clonotype: At one end the junction does not follow the germline gene, possibly because of a read error. The chain joins TRBV7-9 to TRBJ2-5; 10 positions agree with TRBD2. The J call may be wrong; the DNA end is better matched by TRBJ2-7. The V gene's germline CDR1 is SEHNR and CDR2 FQNEAQ (reference sequence). This CDR3 is 13 amino acids long. The CDR3 DNA follows: TGTGCCAGCCGGACTAGCGGTTCCTGCGAGCAGTACTTC. Translation: CASRTSGSCEQYF.

The rearrangement links TRBV5-5 to TRBJ2-5; TRBD2 might be the D (6 bases). Trimming cost V 4 bases and J 11 bases, with 21 bases left between them. The germline V gene encodes CDR1 SGHKS and CDR2 YYEKEE (reference sequence). There are 14 residues in the CDR3. CDR3 residues: CASSGGEGGREQYF. CDR3 DNA sequence: TGTGCCAGCAGCGGGGGAGAGGGAGGCAGGGAGCAGTACTTC.

There are many counts of this clonotype. The V gene is TRBV3-1, the J gene TRBJ2-3, with D unclear. This CDR3 has 12 residues. Germline V gene lookup returns CDR1 LGHDT and CDR2 YNNKEL (reference sequence). The germline V and J ends were trimmed by 5 bases and 2 bases, with 5 bases remaining between them. The CDR3 sequence is CASSAITDTQYF. The DNA for the CDR3 is TGTGCCAGCAGCGCCATCACAGATACGCAGTATTTT.

With regard to this clonotype: This may be a read error: a much more frequent sequence differs by one nucleotide. The rearrangement joins TRBV29-1 to TRBJ2-7, with D unresolved. V dropped 3 bases and J dropped 7 bases, with 10 bases sitting between them. CDR1 is SQVTM, CDR2 ANQGSEA, per germline. The CDR3 covers 11 residues. The CDR3 DNA reads as TGCAGCGTTGAGGGTAGGGATGAGCAGTACTTC. This sequence encodes CSVEGRDEQYF.

Notes on this clonotype: Its ends do not fully match the called genes, so a read error is possible. CDR3 in DNA: TGCAGTGCCCCCCTAGCGGGGGGATACAAGGAGCAGTTCTTC. This translates into CSAPLAGGYKEQFF. The chain couples TRBV20-1 to TRBJ2-1, with TRBD2 identical over 11 bases. Germline CDR1 is DFQATT and CDR2 is SNEGSKA (reference sequence). The CDR3 totals 14 residues.

The V and J genes are TRBV20-1 and TRBJ1-2, with TRBD1 matching 10 bases. The CDR3 runs to 15 residues. V lost 5 bases and J lost 8; bases outside the gene matches: 14. Germline lookup yields CDR1 DFQATT and CDR2 SNEGSKA (reference sequence). The CDR3 DNA is TGCAGTGCTGAGGCCCGGGACAGGGGCCCTAAAGGCTACACCTTC. Its protein is CSAEARDRGPKGYTF.

The rearrangement joins TRBV29-1 to TRBJ2-3; 9 nucleotides align to TRBD2. The germline V gene encodes CDR1 SQVTM and CDR2 ANQGSEA. The CDR3 is 15 residues long. V trimming: 0 bases; J trimming: 5 bases; junction bases outside the gene matches: 6. CDR3: CSVEEASGAEDTQYF. CDR3 nucleotide sequence: TGCAGCGTTGAAGAGGCTAGCGGGGCAGAAGATACGCAGTATTTT.

The chain carries TRBV6-1 and TRBJ2-4; 9 bases fit TRBD2. This CDR3 contains 16 residues. The junction had 21 bases not matched to a gene; V was cut back by 8 bases and J by 13 bases. Germline CDR1 is MNHNS and CDR2 is SASEGT. CDR3 sequence (DNA): TGTGCCAGCCGACCCGGCCTAGCGGGAAGCTACAATGAGCAGTACTTC. It yields the protein CASRPGLAGSYNEQYF.

Ten or more counts support this clonotype. The DNA for the CDR3 is TGTGCCAGCAGTCCGACCCCTAAGGGGCCCTGGGGCATGTATGGCTACACCTTC. Its protein product is CASSPTPKGPWGMYGYTF. The chain joins TRBV12-3 or TRBV12-4 to TRBJ1-2, with D possibly being TRBD1 (5 bases). The CDR3 covers 18 residues. Trimming cost V 5 bases and J 5 bases, with 27 bases left between them.

This clonotype was observed a few times. This chain links TRBV3-1 with TRBJ2-1; no clear D gene. The germline V gene encodes CDR1 LGHDT and CDR2 YNNKEL (reference sequence). This CDR3 contains 13 residues. Deletions cut 4 bases from V and 14 bases from J, with 18 bases between. This chain's CDR3 is CASSPGGRSREFF. DNA for the CDR3: TGTGCCAGCAGCCCGGGTGGGCGGTCCCGGGAGTTCTTC.

This clonotype was seen a few times. CDR3 coding DNA: TGTGCCAGCTCACCCTCTTATGTCTACTACGAGCAGTACTTC. Translating gives CASSPSYVYYEQYF. The chain recombines TRBV18 with TRBJ2-7; D is unclear. With 3 bases removed from V and 3 bases from J, the gap between germline ends came to 12 bases. Per the germline V gene, CDR1 is KGHSH and CDR2 is LQKENI. The CDR3 spans 14 residues.